These T cell receptor beta chains were read from a single sample in a study of blood T cell repertoires in COVID-19. The assay was immunoSEQ multiplex PCR, and TCRdb's table has in-frame clones only and misses some. Of a few hundred thousand clones in the sample, 75% to 85% were seen once. The specimen was peripheral blood. The source of these receptors is a woman aged 40 to 50 who had recovered from COVID-19. Each CDR3 is given with its conserved first and last residue. Fields, in order: J gene, clone size, V gene, D gene, CDR3 DNA, CDR3 protein. D genes are given only for firm matches. Where a row states a size, it is once, few, many or the class of an expanded clone; other rows omit it.

>TRBJ1-4|-|TRBV5-1|-
TGCGCCAGCAGCTTGAGACAGAACTTGGGAAATGAAAAACTGTTTTTT
CASSLRQNLGNEKLFF
>TRBJ2-1|-|TRBV2|TRBD1
TGTGCCAGCAGTGAATTACAGGGGGTGGTTGAGCAGTTCTTC
CASSELQGVVEQFF
>TRBJ1-1|-|TRBV5-5|TRBD1
TGTGCCAGCAGCTGGGACAGGCGGCTGGGGACTGAAGCTTTCTTT
CASSWDRRLGTEAFF
>TRBJ1-4|-|TRBV19|-
TGTGCCAGTAGTAAGGGTGACCAGGGCCCTGGGGCTGAAAAACTGTTTTTT
CASSKGDQGPGAEKLFF
>TRBJ2-1|-|TRBV10-3|TRBD1
TGTGCCATCAGATCGGGACAGTCGTCGGATGAGCAGTTCTTC
CAIRSGQSSDEQFF
>TRBJ1-2|-|TRBV30|TRBD1
TGTGCCTGGGACAGGGGGTCCACTAACTATGGCTACACCTTC
CAWDRGSTNYGYTF
>TRBJ2-5|-|TRBV6-2/TRBV6-3|-
TGTGCCAGCAGTTACCAAGGCGGGACCCAGTACTTC
CASSYQGGTQYF
>TRBJ1-1|-|TRBV28|-
TGTGCCAGCAGACTAAGCACTGAAGCTTTCTTT
CASRLSTEAFF
>TRBJ2-3|-|TRBV7-9|-
TGTGCCAGCAGCTTAGTTCCCGCAGATACGCAGTATTTT
CASSLVPADTQYF
>TRBJ2-5|-|TRBV18|-
TGTGCCAGCTCACCACCTTCGGGTCTGGAGACCCAGTACTTC
CASSPPSGLETQYF
>TRBJ2-3|-|TRBV30|TRBD2
TGTGCCTGGAGTCGGGGGGGGGTCAGAAGTACAGATACGCAGTATTTT
CAWSRGGVRSTDTQYF
>TRBJ2-2|-|TRBV10-3|TRBD1
TGTGCCATCAGTGAGACATGGACCGGGGGTCAGGGGGCGTCCGGGGAGCTGTTTTTT
CAISETWTGGQGASGELFF
>TRBJ2-3|-|TRBV7-9|-
TGTGCCAGCAGCAAAGGACCCGACTCTAGCACAGATACGCAGTATTTT
CASSKGPDSSTDTQYF
>TRBJ2-4|-|TRBV7-2|-
TGTGCCAGCAGCCTTCAGGGAATACTAGCCAAAAACATTCAGTACTTC
CASSLQGILAKNIQYF
>TRBJ2-5|few|TRBV19|TRBD1
TGTGCCAGTAGTCTACAGGGGGCTGGGGAGACCCAGTACTTC
CASSLQGAGETQYF
>TRBJ1-4|-|TRBV3-1/TRBV3-2|TRBD1
TGTGCCAGCAGCCCTGGGACAGATACTATCTATGAAAAACTGTTTTTT
CASSPGTDTIYEKLFF